The next 23 T cell receptor beta chains were all read from a single sample in a study of OX40 agonist ivuxolimab in advanced cancers. Repertoires were generated with immunoSEQ multiplex PCR, while TCRdb's copy carries only in-frame clones and drops some. The table includes about 86,000 clones, about 90% detected once. The sequencing here drew on CD4+ or CD8+ T cells sorted from blood, taken in a trial of the OX40 agonist ivuxolimab. These receptor sequences come from an adult with an advanced solid tumor such as melanoma, head and neck, liver or kidney cancer.

The chain links TRBV6-6 to TRBJ2-3, with TRBD2 matching 8 bases. CDR1 MNHNY and CDR2 SVGAGI come from the germline V gene (reference sequence). Trimming took 1 base from V and 5 from J; bases not matched to a gene: 5. The CDR3 runs to 15 residues. The CDR3 reads CASSYLAGPEDTQYF. CDR3 DNA: TGTGCCAGCAGTTACTTAGCGGGGCCCGAAGATACGCAGTATTTT.

The rearrangement joins TRBV7-8 to TRBJ2-3; D is uncertain. The germline V gene has CDR1 SGHVS and CDR2 FQNEAQ. Trimming stripped 4 bases from V and 4 bases from J, with 12 bases between. The CDR3 spans 14 residues. The CDR3 region is CASSSTRLADTQYF. Written as DNA, the CDR3 is TGTGCCAGCAGCTCGACCCGACTTGCAGATACGCAGTATTTT.

The chain couples TRBV7-8 to TRBJ1-2, with D perhaps TRBD1 (5 bases). The CDR3 covers 15 residues. Trimming pared 0 bases from V and 6 bases from J, leaving 14 bases between. Looked up from germline, CDR1 is SGHVS and CDR2 is FQNEAQ. CDR3 loop: CASSLAGTDYDGYTF. The DNA for the CDR3 is TGTGCCAGCAGCTTAGCCGGGACGGACTATGATGGCTACACCTTC.

The chain uses TRBV25-1 and TRBJ2-3, with 14 bases aligning to TRBD2. V gave up 2 bases and J gave up 5 bases; unmatched junction bases: 6. The germline CDR1 and CDR2 sequences are MGHDK and SYGVNS. The CDR3 covers 17 residues. CDR3 sequence reads: CASSEQTGTSGRDTQYF. Here the CDR3 DNA reads TGTGCCAGCAGTGAACAGACCGGGACTAGCGGGAGAGATACGCAGTATTTT.

The V gene is TRBV6-6, the J gene TRBJ2-1; perhaps TRBD2 as D (5 bases). The CDR3 consists of 11 residues. Trimming removed 7 bases from V and 9 bases from J, with 10 bases in between. CDR1 and CDR2 (germline): MNHNY, SVGAGI (reference sequence). Here the CDR3 reads CASIFGGEQFF. The DNA of the CDR3 is TGTGCCAGCATCTTCGGAGGTGAGCAGTTCTTC.

The rearrangement uses TRBV30 and TRBJ2-5; D may be TRBD2 (5 bases). The J call may be faulty, since TRBJ2-7 better matches the DNA end. Per the germline V gene, CDR1 is GTSNPN and CDR2 is SVGIG (reference sequence). There are 13 residues in the CDR3. The CDR3 spells CAWSVDGGDEQYF. DNA for the CDR3: TGTGCCTGGAGTGTAGACGGAGGCGACGAGCAGTACTTC.

The CDR3 protein is CASSPPMQREQYF. CDR3 coding DNA: TGTGCCAGCAGTCCCCCCATGCAGCGTGAGCAGTACTTC. J is TRBJ2-7 and V is TRBV28; no clear D. Per the germline V gene, CDR1 is MDHEN and CDR2 is SYDVKM. The CDR3 has 13 amino acids. The V and J ends lost 5 bases and 7 bases respectively, with 15 bases between them.

The rearrangement uses TRBV7-3 and TRBJ2-3; D call uncertain. This CDR3 has 13 amino acids. Trimming took off 6 bases at V and 6 bases at J, with 13 bases between the two ends. CDR1 is SGHTA and CDR2 is FQGTGA in the germline V gene. CDR3 DNA sequence: TGTGCCAGCAGTAACTTACATGGGGATACGCAGTATTTT. It yields the protein CASSNLHGDTQYF.

The chain joins TRBV10-3 to TRBJ2-1; D may be TRBD1 (5 bases). V lost 6 bases, J lost 9 bases, and 9 bases lay in between. The CDR3 has 11 residues. Germline loops: CDR1 ENHRY, CDR2 SYGVKD. CDR3 protein: CAIREGVEQFF. CDR3 coding DNA: TGTGCCATCAGAGAAGGGGTTGAGCAGTTCTTC.

This chain joins TRBV7-9 and TRBJ2-5; tentatively, D is TRBD2 (6 bases). Trimming took 2 bases from V and 2 from J, leaving 15 bases between them. Germline values: CDR1 SEHNR, CDR2 FQNEAQ (reference sequence). The CDR3 consists of 16 residues. As DNA, the CDR3 is TGTGCCAGCAGCTTACGTGCGGGACTCCTACAAGAGACCCAGTACTTC. Translation: CASSLRAGLLQETQYF.

The V call is TRBV6-4, the J call TRBJ2-7; D might be TRBD2 (6 bases). The V gene lost 10 bases and the J gene lost 7 bases, with 8 bases spanning the gap. CDR3 length: 9 amino acids. Germline V gene lookup returns CDR1 MRHNA and CDR2 SNTAGT. The CDR3 DNA sequence: TGTGCCACGGAGGGGGAGCAGTACTTC. It codes for CATEGEQYF.

The J gene is TRBJ1-3, the V gene TRBV30; D possibly corresponds to TRBD1 (6 bases). Trimming cost V 2 bases and J 4 bases, with 21 bases left between them. This CDR3 has 17 amino acids. Germline lookup yields CDR1 GTSNPN and CDR2 SVGIG (reference sequence). CDR3 protein: CAWSTWDTVRTGNTIYF. CDR3 nucleotide sequence: TGTGCCTGGAGTACGTGGGACACCGTTCGTACGGGAAACACCATATATTTT.

The chain carries TRBV7-8 and TRBJ1-2; D uncertain. The V end lost 0 bases, the J end lost 5 bases, and 16 bases lay between the germline ends. CDR1 is SGHVS and CDR2 is FQNEAQ in the germline V gene. This CDR3 contains 16 residues. In DNA, the CDR3 is TGTGCCAGCAGCTTAGCTACAAATTATCTACAGTATGGCTACACCTTC. As protein: CASSLATNYLQYGYTF.

The genes are TRBV27 and TRBJ2-1; TRBD2 matches at 7 bases. Per germline, CDR1 MNHEY and CDR2 SMNVEV (reference sequence). The J segment lost 0 bases and the V segment lost 1 base, leaving 15 bases of the junction unmatched. The CDR3 loop spans 20 amino acids. The CDR3 here is CASSLYRVWGGPSSYNEQFF. CDR3 sequence (DNA): TGTGCCAGCAGTTTATACCGCGTTTGGGGAGGGCCGTCCTCCTACAATGAGCAGTTCTTC.

This rearrangement joins TRBV5-4 to TRBJ1-1, with D possibly being TRBD1 (6 bases). CDR1 SGHNT and CDR2 YYREEE come from the germline V gene (reference sequence). This CDR3 comprises 13 residues. Trimming took off 0 bases at V and 6 bases at J, with 9 bases between the two ends. CDR3 DNA: TGTGCCAGCAGCTTGGCAGGGGACCCTGAAGCTTTCTTT. It codes for CASSLAGDPEAFF.

The chain joins TRBV7-9 to TRBJ1-1; D is ambiguous. The CDR3 contains 15 residues. Trimming shortened V by 4 bases and J by 3 bases, and 15 bases separated the two germline ends. Germline-derived CDR1 and CDR2 are SEHNR and FQNEAQ (reference sequence). CDR3 protein: CASSSKEGGDTEAFF. CDR3 bases: TGTGCCAGCAGCTCTAAGGAAGGCGGGGACACTGAAGCTTTCTTT.

This clone came up a few times. A read error may produce the germline difference seen at one junction end. V is TRBV30 and J is TRBJ2-7, with TRBD2 identical over 7 bases. Germline assignment: CDR1 GTSNPN and CDR2 SVGIG (reference sequence). This CDR3 has 14 amino acids. The CDR3 reads CAGRGRSPIYEQYF. The CDR3 DNA sequence: TGTGCCGGGAGGGGCCGGTCACCTATCTACGAGCAGTACTTC.

The rearrangement uses TRBV5-4 and TRBJ1-1; D is ambiguous. The CDR3 covers 13 residues. V lost 1 base, J lost 2 bases, and 6 bases lay in between. Germline CDR1 reads SGHNT; CDR2 reads YYREEE (reference sequence). This CDR3 is CASSLWVNTEAFF. The CDR3 DNA reads TGTGCCAGCAGCTTGTGGGTAAACACTGAAGCTTTCTTT.

This rearrangement joins TRBV6-4 to TRBJ2-1; 7 bases map to TRBD2. The germline V gene encodes CDR1 MRHNA and CDR2 SNTAGT. Losses at the gene ends were 8 bases for V and 5 bases for J; bases not matched to a gene: 15. The CDR3 sequence is 16 residues long. The CDR3 here is CASLVGGSSIHNEQFF. The DNA of the CDR3 is TGTGCCAGCTTGGTGGGAGGGTCCTCAATCCACAATGAGCAGTTCTTC.

This clone was counted between two and nine times. The V call is TRBV30, the J call TRBJ1-4, with 7 bases lining up with TRBD1. The germline gives CDR1 GTSNPN, CDR2 SVGIG (reference sequence). J was trimmed by 8 bases and V by 0 bases; bases with no gene match: 6. The length of the CDR3 is 14 residues. The CDR3 DNA sequence: TGTGCCTGGAGTGTCGGAGTCAGGGGGGAAAAACTGTTTTTT. This gives the protein CAWSVGVRGEKLFF.

The chain carries TRBV4-1 and TRBJ2-5, with D possibly matching TRBD2 (6 bases). The V and J ends lost 1 base and 1 base respectively, with 13 bases between them. Germline-derived CDR1 and CDR2 are MGHRA and YSYEKL. The CDR3 totals 16 residues. The CDR3 region has the DNA TGCGCCAGCAGCCAAGGGGACTTACCAACCCAAGAGACCCAGTACTTC. This encodes CASSQGDLPTQETQYF.

The V call is TRBV18, the J call TRBJ2-2; 9 bases match TRBD1. V trimming: 3 bases; J trimming: 2 bases; junction bases outside the gene matches: 1. The CDR3 has 15 amino acids. Looked up from germline, CDR1 is KGHSH and CDR2 is LQKENI. The DNA of the CDR3 is TGTGCCAGCTCACCGGGACAGGGAAACACCGGGGAGCTGTTTTTT. As protein: CASSPGQGNTGELFF.

This clone was found once. This rearrangement joins TRBV21-1 to TRBJ2-7; the table's D call, TRBD2, has no DNA check behind it. TRBV21-1 is tagged as a pseudogene. The CDR3 runs to 13 residues. CDR3 region: CASSKALSYEQYF. CDR3 DNA sequence: TGTGCCAGCAGCAAAGCGCTGAGCTACGAGCAGTACTTC.